This T cell receptor beta chain is drawn from a study of blood T cell repertoires in COVID-19. Study context: Researchers got acute and convalescent COVID-19 samples from the United States, Italy and Spain. Sources were T cells, B-cell-depleted T cells, or PBMCs; the material itself was cDNA or gDNA.

Germline V gene lookup returns CDR1 SNHLY and CDR2 FYNNEI. This CDR3 comprises 14 residues. The V end was cut by 2 bases, the J end by 0 bases, with 5 bases between. TCRdb's copy holds only in-frame clones and misses some; the assay was immunoSEQ multiplex PCR. Of approximately 62,000 clones listed, roughly 80% are singletons. The receptor was isolated from a woman aged 45-65 years with active or convalescent COVID-19. The V and J genes are TRBV2 and TRBJ1-5; D not certain. The specimen sequenced was peripheral blood. This CDR3 is CASSEYYSNQPQHF. The CDR3 DNA is TGTGCCAGCAGTGAATATTATAGCAATCAGCCCCAGCATTTT.